Sequencing of this T cell receptor (beta chain) was carried out in a study of shared clonotypes between healthy human individuals. Study details: The study drew on a couple of women and three men aged 18 to 49 as donors. Study-level results: Shared clonotypes: about 5% naive CD4, about 3.3% naive CD8, under 2.5% memory CD4, more than 0.3% memory CD8.

J gave up 7 bases and V 5 bases, and 6 bases lay outside the gene matches. Germline lookup yields CDR1 SGHTA and CDR2 FQGNSA. The CDR3 is made up of 13 amino acids. TCRdb keeps only in-frame clones here, not all; method: immunoSEQ multiplex PCR. Among 550,000 to 850,000 clones listed, around 70% were seen once. Adults of Caucasian background living in Nashville, Tennessee made up all donors. Splitting the CD4+ cells yielded a CD45RA+ naive subset and a CD45RA-negative memory subset. This clone was recorded once. Its antigen is currently unknown. The sequenced sample consisted of memory CD4+ T cells sorted from blood. Subset reported: CD45RA-negative fraction. The V gene is TRBV7-2, the J gene TRBJ1-2; TRBD1 aligns across 8 bases. This sequence was found in a woman younger than 45 in good health. CDR3 DNA sequence: TGTGCCAGCAGCCCTGACAGGGGCCGTGGCTACACCTTC. Translation gives CASSPDRGRGYTF.